This T cell receptor beta chain originates from a study of cytomegalovirus exposure and HLA in healthy donors. CDR1 and CDR2 from the germline V gene are SGHRS and YFSETQ. After removal of 3 bases from V and 0 bases from J, the junction contained 4 bases not matched to a gene. The CDR3 totals 15 residues. The PCR used 60 Vbeta and 13 Jbeta primers. Here immunoSEQ multiplex PCR was the method, and the copy in TCRdb shows in-frame clones only, minus some. The data contain more than 95,000 clones, 60% to 80% of them singletons. Each donor was healthy, and each was a bone marrow donor. The rearrangement joins TRBV5-1 to TRBJ2-3; TRBD1 agrees at 7 bases. The TCR was taken from a man aged 25 to 40 in good health and CMV-seronegative. Sequenced: PBMCs. The CDR3 here is CASSSGTASTDTQYF. CDR3 coding DNA: TGCGCCAGCAGCTCCGGGACAGCTAGCACAGATACGCAGTATTTT.